This TCR beta chain was found in a study of blood T cell repertoires in COVID-19. Study overall: Acute and convalescent COVID-19 samples came from the United States, Italy and Spain. Sample material is recorded as cDNA or gDNA derived from T cells, B-cell-depleted T cells, or PBMCs.

Original analysis: Estimates of nucleated cell counts were drawn from the amplification of reference gene primers. TCRdb's copy holds only in-frame clones and misses some; the assay was immunoSEQ multiplex PCR. The V and J calls and clone size are taken from that table; D and trimming were inferred from the DNA. In the table there are about 140,000 clones, 65% to 80% of which are singletons. The CDR3 extends over 11 amino acids. Trimming shortened V by 7 bases and J by 8 bases, and 11 bases separated the two germline ends. Germline CDR1 and CDR2: MNHEY and SVGAGI. The chain joins TRBV6-5 to TRBJ1-1, with D unclear. The clonotype was recovered from a man aged 55 to 69 with acute or convalescent COVID-19. The sample was peripheral blood. CDR3 coding DNA: TGTGCCAGCATTCATACGGGAGAAGCTTTCTTT. Protein sequence: CASIHTGEAFF.